This T cell receptor beta chain stems from a study of memory CD4+ T cells and cytomegalovirus serostatus. Original analysis: After removing out-of-frame reads, 2.3 million or so distinct TCRbeta sequences remained. This table comes from immunoSEQ multiplex PCR, and its TCRdb copy is limited to in-frame clones, with some not included. That table gives V, J and clone size, and the DNA gave D and trimming. The repertoire includes roughly 50,000 clones, more than 70% of them detected once, and about 0.5% sits in the top ten. The sort gate was single viable CD3+CD4+CD8-CD45RO+ cells for memory CD4+ T cells. Donors' CMV status reflects serum IgG against pp150, pp28, p38, p52. CDR1 and CDR2 (germline): SQVTM, ANQGSEA. The CDR3 has 13 amino acids. V was clipped by 7 bases and J by 5 bases; unmatched bases: 6.

The source is an adult in good health and CMV-seronegative. Some clones in this sample may be carry-over from other donors' samples. The chain employs TRBV29-1 and TRBJ2-2; 8 positions agree with TRBD1. Input material: memory CD4+ T cells from blood. CDR3 DNA: TGCAGCGCCGGGACAGGAGGGACCGGGGAGCTGTTTTTT. Protein: CSAGTGGTGELFF.